This entry features one TCR beta chain sequence. This sample is drawn from a study of T-cell reconstitution after alpha-beta-depleted transplantation in children. TCRbeta library construction was performed incorporating unique molecular identifiers. One entry per CDR3 protein results from TCRdb running MiXCR on the PCR reads. The table has 240,000 or so distinct CDR3 sequences, more than 10% seen once. The CDR3 runs 14 residues. The V gene end was trimmed by 10 bases and the J gene end by 5 bases; junction bases not matched to a gene: 14. Per the germline V gene, CDR1 is ENHRY and CDR2 is SYGVKD. The V call is TRBV10-3, the J call TRBJ2-7; 7 positions agree with TRBD1. The material was PBMCs from the stem cell graft donor, obtained from the stem cell graft. The receptor was isolated from a human donor who donated a stem cell graft to a child with acute lymphoblastic leukemia. Here the CDR3 reads CASRAGTDTNEQYF. The CDR3 bases are TGTGCCAGCAGAGCCGGGACAGATACCAACGAGCAGTACTTC.